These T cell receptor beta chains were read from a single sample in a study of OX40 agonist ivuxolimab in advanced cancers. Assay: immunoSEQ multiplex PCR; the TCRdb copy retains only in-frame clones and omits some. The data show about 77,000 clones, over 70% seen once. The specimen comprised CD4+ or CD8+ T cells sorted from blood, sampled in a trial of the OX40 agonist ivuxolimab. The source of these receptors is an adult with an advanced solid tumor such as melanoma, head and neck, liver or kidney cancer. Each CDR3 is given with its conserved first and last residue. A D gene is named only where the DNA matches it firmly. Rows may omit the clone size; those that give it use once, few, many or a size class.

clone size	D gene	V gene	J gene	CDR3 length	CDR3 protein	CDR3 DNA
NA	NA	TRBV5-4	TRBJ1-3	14	CAGSLPGAGNTIYF	TGTGCCGGCAGCTTGCCAGGGGCTGGAAACACCATATATTTT
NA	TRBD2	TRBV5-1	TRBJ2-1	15	CASSLVLAGDNEQFF	TGCGCCAGCAGCTTGGTTCTAGCGGGAGACAATGAGCAGTTCTTC
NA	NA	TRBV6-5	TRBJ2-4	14	CASSPPGRVYIQYF	TGTGCCAGCAGCCCTCCCGGCAGGGTTTACATTCAGTACTTC
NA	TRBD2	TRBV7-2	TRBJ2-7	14	CASSLRLAGDEQYF	TGTGCCAGCAGCCTCCGACTAGCGGGAGACGAGCAGTACTTC
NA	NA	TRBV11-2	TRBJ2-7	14	CASSLSSGAYEQYF	TGTGCCAGCAGCTTGTCCTCCGGAGCCTACGAGCAGTACTTC
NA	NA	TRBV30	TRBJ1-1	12	CAWSVSPGEAFF	TGTGCCTGGAGTGTATCTCCGGGTGAAGCTTTCTTT
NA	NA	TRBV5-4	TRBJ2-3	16	CASSRKGSGFTDTQYF	TGCGCCAGCAGCCGAAAGGGGAGCGGGTTCACAGATACGCAGTATTTT
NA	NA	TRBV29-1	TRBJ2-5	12	CSVSEVDETQYF	TGCAGCGTTAGTGAGGTGGACGAGACCCAGTACTTC
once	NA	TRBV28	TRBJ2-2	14	CASWSGPRTGELFF	TGTGCCAGCTGGTCCGGACCTAGAACCGGGGAGCTGTTTTTT
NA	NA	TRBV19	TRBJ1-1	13	CASRYRTNAEAFF	TGTGCCAGTAGATACCGGACGAACGCTGAAGCTTTCTTT
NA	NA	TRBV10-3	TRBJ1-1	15	CAISESRGQRTEAFF	TGTGCCATCAGTGAGTCTAGGGGACAAAGAACTGAAGCTTTCTTT
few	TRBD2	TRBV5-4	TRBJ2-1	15	CASSLGLAVYNEQFF	TGTGCCAGCAGCTTGGGACTAGCGGTTTACAATGAGCAGTTCTTC
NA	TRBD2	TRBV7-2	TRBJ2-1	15	CASSLQRGGYNEQFF	TGTGCCAGCAGCTTACAGCGGGGGGGATACAATGAGCAGTTCTTC
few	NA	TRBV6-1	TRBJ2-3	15	CATRGRGLSTDTQYF	TGTGCCACGCGAGGGAGGGGGTTAAGCACAGATACGCAGTATTTT
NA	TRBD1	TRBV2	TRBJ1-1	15	CASRGLTGRFAEAFF	TGTGCCAGCAGGGGACTGACAGGGAGATTTGCTGAAGCTTTCTTT
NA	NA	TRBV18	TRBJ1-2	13	CASSSDSNYGYTF	TGTGCCAGCTCATCAGATTCTAACTATGGCTACACCTTC
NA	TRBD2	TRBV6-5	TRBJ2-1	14	CASKPGLVYNEQFF	TGTGCCAGCAAGCCGGGACTAGTGTACAATGAGCAGTTCTTC
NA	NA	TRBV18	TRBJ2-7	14	CASSPAEVLNEQYF	TGTGCCAGCTCACCGGCGGAGGTTCTCAACGAGCAGTACTTC
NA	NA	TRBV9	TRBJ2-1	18	CASSVGGASGWSYNEQFF	TGTGCCAGCAGCGTCGGAGGGGCTAGTGGTTGGTCCTACAATGAGCAGTTCTTC
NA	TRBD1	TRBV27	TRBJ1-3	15	CASSSTGVAGNTIYF	TGTGCCAGCAGTTCGACAGGGGTGGCTGGAAACACCATATATTTT
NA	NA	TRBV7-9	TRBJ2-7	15	CASSSPVPGRYEQYF	TGTGCCAGCAGCTCCCCCGTCCCAGGGCGCTACGAGCAGTACTTC
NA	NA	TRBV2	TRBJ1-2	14	CASSEQGHSYGYTF	TGTGCCAGCAGTGAGCAGGGGCACTCCTATGGCTACACCTTC
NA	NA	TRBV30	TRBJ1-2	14	CAWSVGNANYGYTF	TGTGCCTGGAGTGTAGGCAACGCTAACTATGGCTACACCTTC
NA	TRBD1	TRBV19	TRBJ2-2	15	CASTKTGGVIGELFF	TGTGCCAGTACGAAAACAGGGGGCGTTATCGGGGAGCTGTTTTTT
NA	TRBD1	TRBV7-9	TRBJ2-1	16	CASSSRTGPGDNEQFF	TGTGCCAGCAGCTCTAGGACAGGGCCTGGGGACAATGAGCAGTTCTTC
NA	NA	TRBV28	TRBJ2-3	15	CASSEGGGRTDTQYF	TGTGCCAGCAGTGAGGGCGGGGGCAGAACAGATACGCAGTATTTT
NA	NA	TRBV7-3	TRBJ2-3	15	CASSLIPGASDTQYF	TGTGCCAGCAGCTTAATCCCGGGAGCATCAGATACGCAGTATTTT
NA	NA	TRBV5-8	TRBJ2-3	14	CASSLRFRRDTQYF	TGTGCCAGCAGCTTGCGATTTCGCCGAGATACGCAGTATTTT
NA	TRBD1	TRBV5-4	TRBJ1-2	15	CASSGTGTGGPGYTF	TGTGCCAGCAGCGGAACCGGGACAGGGGGTCCTGGCTACACCTTC
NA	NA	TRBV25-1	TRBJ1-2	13	CASSEGTRYGYTF	TGTGCCAGCAGTGAGGGGACTCGCTATGGCTACACCTTC
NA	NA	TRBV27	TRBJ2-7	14	CASSLRGMGGEQYF	TGTGCCAGCAGTCTCAGGGGAATGGGGGGCGAGCAGTACTTC
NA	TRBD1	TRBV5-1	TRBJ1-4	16	CASSLDRGPTNEKLFF	TGCGCCAGCAGCTTGGACAGGGGGCCTACTAATGAAAAACTGTTTTTT
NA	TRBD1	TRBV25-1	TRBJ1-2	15	CASSEQGAPNYGYTF	TGTGCCAGCAGTGAACAGGGGGCTCCTAACTATGGCTACACCTTC